These 26 T cell receptor beta chains were sequenced from one sample in a study of blood T cell repertoires in COVID-19. The protocol was immunoSEQ multiplex PCR, while the TCRdb copy is restricted to in-frame clones and leaves out a portion. The table includes over 250,000 clones, roughly 86% detected once. The specimen sequenced was PBMCs or T cells enriched from blood (not recorded which). These receptors were collected from a woman aged 55-69 years who had recovered from COVID-19.

About this clone: This specimen includes other DNA sequences encoding the same CDR3. The rearrangement links TRBV5-1 to TRBJ2-1; D might be TRBD1 (6 bases). Trimming stripped 0 bases from V and 1 base from J, with 8 bases between. The CDR3 loop spans 15 amino acids. Germline values: CDR1 SGHRS, CDR2 YFSETQ. The CDR3 sequence is CASSLEGGSYNEQFF. CDR3 bases: TGCGCCAGCAGCTTGGAAGGGGGTTCCTACAATGAGCAGTTCTTC.

This clone was detected once. V usage is TRBV6-5 and J usage is TRBJ2-7; a weak D match, TRBD2 (5 bases). This CDR3 has 15 amino acids. Deletions cut 2 bases from V and 0 bases from J, with 11 bases between. CDR1 is MNHEY and CDR2 is SVGAGI in the germline V gene. In DNA, the CDR3 is TGTGCCAGCAGTTACGGACTGCCCAACTCCTACGAGCAGTACTTC. Protein: CASSYGLPNSYEQYF.

V and J are TRBV11-1 and TRBJ2-5; weak D call: TRBD2 (5 bases). This CDR3 is built from 15 residues. Trimming left V 3 bases short and J 4 bases short, with 15 bases between. Germline V gene sequence: CDR1 SGHAT, CDR2 FQDESV (reference sequence). Written as DNA, the CDR3 is TGTGCCAGCAGCTTCTCCCCCGGGGTTGGAGAGACCCAGTACTTC. It translates to CASSFSPGVGETQYF.

The table lists this clone with a count of one. V usage is TRBV27 and J usage is TRBJ2-3, with D perhaps TRBD2 (5 bases). CDR1 and CDR2 (germline): MNHEY, SMNVEV (reference sequence). The CDR3 covers 14 residues. Trimming took off 7 bases at V and 3 bases at J, with 14 bases between the two ends. CDR3 DNA sequence: TGTGCCAGCACCGGTTACAGAGGGACAGATACGCAGTATTTT. Protein sequence: CASTGYRGTDTQYF.

V usage is TRBV7-2 and J usage is TRBJ1-1; D is unclear. Germline loops: CDR1 SGHTA, CDR2 FQGNSA. There are 14 residues in the CDR3. The V end was cut by 8 bases, the J end by 0 bases, with 13 bases between. CDR3 in DNA: TGTGCCAGCCGGACGGGGATCCTGAACACTGAAGCTTTCTTT. Its translation is CASRTGILNTEAFF.

The V gene is TRBV28, the J gene TRBJ2-1, with a weak D call TRBD1 (7 bases). The germline CDR1 and CDR2 sequences are MDHEN and SYDVKM. V gave up 4 bases and J gave up 2 bases, with 18 bases separating them. The CDR3 length is 17 residues. The CDR3 sequence is CASSSKKQGRTYNEQFF. For the CDR3, the DNA is TGTGCCAGCAGTTCCAAGAAACAGGGGAGGACCTACAATGAGCAGTTCTTC.

This rearrangement joins TRBV23-1 to TRBJ1-5; no definite D call. TRBV23-1 is an open reading frame whose function is uncertain. Between the trimmed V and J ends, which lost 4 bases and 4 bases, there was a span of 8 bases. This CDR3 has 13 residues. The chain's CDR3 is CASSPRENQPQHF. In nucleotides, the CDR3 is TGCGCCAGCAGTCCCCGGGAAAATCAGCCCCAGCATTTT.

The rearrangement links TRBV10-2 to TRBJ1-1, with D perhaps TRBD1 (5 bases). Per the germline V gene, CDR1 is WSHSY and CDR2 is SAAADI. The V end was cut by 4 bases, the J end by 1 base, with 7 bases between. CDR3 length: 13 amino acids. The CDR3 loop is CASSGQPNTEAFF. CDR3 DNA: TGCGCCAGCAGTGGACAGCCGAACACTGAAGCTTTCTTT.

As to this clone: Other DNA variants within this sample encode the same CDR3. The chain carries TRBV19 and TRBJ1-5, with TRBD1 identical over 8 bases. Trimming took 4 bases from V and 2 from J; bases not matched to a gene: 1. The CDR3 sequence is 14 residues long. The germline V gene has CDR1 LNHDA and CDR2 SQIVND (reference sequence). The CDR3 reads CASSTGQGNQPQHF. In DNA, the CDR3 is TGTGCCAGTAGTACGGGACAGGGCAATCAGCCCCAGCATTTT. The full variable domain, rest sourced from reference TRBV19 and TRBJ1-5, is DGGITQSPKYLFRKEGQNVTLSCEQNLNHDAMYWYRQDPGQGLRLIYYSQIVNDFQKGDIAEGYSVSREKKESFPLTVTSAQKNPTAFYLCASSTGQGNQPQHFGDGTRLSIL.

CDR3 sequence: CASSQDSGGNEQFF. CDR3 coding DNA: TGTGCCAGCAGCCAGGACTCCGGGGGGAATGAGCAGTTCTTC. This chain uses TRBV7-2 with TRBJ2-1, with 7 bases that match TRBD2. CDR1 SGHTA and CDR2 FQGNSA come from the germline V gene. The V gene end was trimmed by 5 bases and the J gene end by 7 bases; junction bases not matched to a gene: 8. The CDR3 is 14 residues long. The complete variable domain, with remaining parts taken from reference TRBV7-2 and TRBJ2-1, reads GAGVSQSPSNKVTEKGKDVELRCDPISGHTALYWYRQSLGQGLEFLIYFQGNSAPDKSGLPSDRFSAERTGGSVSTLTIQRTQQEDSAVYLCASSQDSGGNEQFFGPGTRLTVL.

The chain uses TRBV15 and TRBJ2-7; 10 bases line up with TRBD2. The ends lost 6 bases at V and 4 bases at J; junction bases unmatched: 15. There are 17 residues in the CDR3. CDR1 LNHNV and CDR2 YYDKDF come from the germline V gene (reference sequence). The CDR3 loop is CATSPSAGGLSRYEQYF. CDR3 nucleotides: TGTGCCACCAGTCCGTCAGCGGGAGGGCTTTCACGTTACGAGCAGTACTTC.

The chain joins TRBV24-1 to TRBJ1-3; tentatively, D is TRBD1 (5 bases). The CDR3 is 15 amino acids. V dropped 2 bases and J dropped 5 bases, with 12 bases sitting between them. Germline values: CDR1 KGHDR, CDR2 SFDVKD. CDR3 in DNA: TGTGCCACCAGTGATTCGGGGGAAGGAAGAAACACCATATATTTT. It yields the protein CATSDSGEGRNTIYF.

The rearrangement links TRBV7-8 to TRBJ2-1, with 13 nucleotides matching TRBD2. From germline, CDR1 is SGHVS and CDR2 FQNEAQ. V trimming: 3 bases; J trimming: 7 bases; junction bases outside the gene matches: 6. The CDR3 length is 16 residues. The CDR3 region has the DNA TGTGCCAGCAGCTTTCCTGGACTAGCGGGAGTTAATGAGCAGTTCTTC. Amino acids: CASSFPGLAGVNEQFF.

The CDR3 spells CASANQGFQPQHF. The CDR3 DNA follows: TGTGCCAGCGCGAATCAGGGTTTTCAGCCCCAGCATTTT. V and J are TRBV28 and TRBJ1-5; possible D gene TRBD1, 5 bases. This CDR3 comprises 13 residues. Germline CDR1 reads MDHEN; CDR2 reads SYDVKM. The germline V and J ends were trimmed by 8 bases and 6 bases, with 14 bases remaining between them.

This chain links TRBV28 with TRBJ2-1, with a possible D match to TRBD1 (7 bases). This CDR3 is 17 amino acids long. Trimming removed 4 bases at V and 0 bases at J, with 16 bases between. CDR1 MDHEN and CDR2 SYDVKM come from the germline V gene. The CDR3 DNA follows: TGTGCCAGCAGTTCTTTCTCGGGGGACAGCTCCTACAATGAGCAGTTCTTC. Protein product: CASSSFSGDSSYNEQFF.

The chain is built from TRBV9 and TRBJ2-7, with TRBD1 matching 7 bases. V lost 3 bases, J lost 3 bases, and 9 bases stayed unmatched. This CDR3 region has 15 residues. Germline V gives CDR1 SGDLS, CDR2 YYNGEE. For the CDR3, the DNA is TGTGCCAGCAGCGCGTTTGACAGGGTTGACTACGAGCAGTACTTC. This gives the protein CASSAFDRVDYEQYF. Variable domain in full (rest from reference TRBV9 and TRBJ2-7): DSGVTQTPKHLITATGQRVTLRCSPRSGDLSVYWYQQSLDQGLQFLIQYYNGEERAKGNILERFSAQQFPDLHSELNLSSLELGDSALYFCASSAFDRVDYEQYFGPGTRLTVT.

The J gene is TRBJ1-2, the V gene TRBV18; a weak D match, TRBD1 (6 bases). Trimming pared 6 bases from V and 4 bases from J, leaving 15 bases between. The CDR3 has 14 residues. Looked up from germline, CDR1 is KGHSH and CDR2 is LQKENI. The CDR3 coding sequence is TGTGCCAGCTCGCCGGACAGATCCAGCTATGGCTACACCTTC. It translates to CASSPDRSSYGYTF.

The rearrangement links TRBV14 to TRBJ2-1, with 8 bases identical to TRBD2. This CDR3 comprises 14 residues. Germline CDR1 is SGHDN and CDR2 is FVKESK. J was trimmed by 9 bases and V by 1 base; bases with no gene match: 5. The CDR3 bases are TGTGCCAGCAGCCAAGTGGGACTAGTGGTTGAGCAGTTCTTC. It is translated as CASSQVGLVVEQFF.

This chain uses TRBV7-2 with TRBJ2-1; tentatively, D is TRBD2 (5 bases). The CDR3 contains 14 residues. Germline-derived CDR1 and CDR2 are SGHTA and FQGNSA. V lost 10 bases and J 0 bases, leaving 13 bases between the germline ends. CDR3 in DNA: TGTGCCAACATAAGAGGGAGCTCCTACAATGAGCAGTTCTTC. It codes for CANIRGSSYNEQFF.

This clone was picked up one time. V and J are TRBV29-1 and TRBJ2-7; 7 bases align to TRBD2. V dropped 6 bases and J dropped 0; count of bases not matched to a gene: 5. CDR3 length: 13 residues. Germline CDR1 is SQVTM and CDR2 is ANQGSEA. DNA of the CDR3: TGCAGCGTGGGGGGGATTCTCTCCTACGAGCAGTACTTC. Translated: CSVGGILSYEQYF.

The V call is TRBV4-2, the J call TRBJ2-2; TRBD2 might be the D (6 bases). With 0 bases removed from V and 6 bases from J, the gap between germline ends came to 8 bases. Germline V gives CDR1 LGHNA, CDR2 YNFKEQ. The CDR3 is 14 amino acids. This CDR3 reads CASSQDWGAGELFF. The CDR3, as DNA: TGTGCCAGCAGCCAAGATTGGGGGGCCGGGGAGCTGTTTTTT.

The chain uses TRBV5-1 and TRBJ2-2, with 8 nucleotides matching TRBD1. The CDR3 extends over 14 amino acids. Germline V gene sequence: CDR1 SGHRS, CDR2 YFSETQ. Trimming took 9 bases from V and 2 from J; bases not matched to a gene: 6. The CDR3 loop reads CATRDRINTGELFF. CDR3 nucleotide sequence: TGCGCCACCCGGGACAGGATCAACACCGGGGAGCTGTTTTTT.

This chain joins TRBV5-1 and TRBJ1-2; 9 bases line up with TRBD1. CDR3 length equals 15 residues. After removal of 5 bases from V and 4 bases from J, the junction contained 9 bases not matched to a gene. Germline V lookup: CDR1 SGHRS, CDR2 YFSETQ. CDR3 sequence: CASSGGTGLPYGYTF. The CDR3 bases are TGCGCCAGCAGTGGGGGGACAGGGCTCCCCTATGGCTACACCTTC.

The V call is TRBV7-8, the J call TRBJ2-1; unclear D gene. This CDR3 region has 15 residues. Per germline, CDR1 SGHVS and CDR2 FQNEAQ. Trimming stripped 2 bases from V and 2 bases from J, with 10 bases between. The CDR3 loop is CASSLRSYAYNEQFF. CDR3 coding DNA: TGTGCCAGCAGCTTACGGTCCTACGCCTACAATGAGCAGTTCTTC.

There are a few counts of this clone. The rearrangement uses TRBV7-2 and TRBJ1-2; TRBD1 agrees at 8 bases. The V and J ends lost 4 bases and 5 bases, in that order; junction bases with no gene match: 9. The length of the CDR3 is 15 residues. The germline gives CDR1 SGHTA, CDR2 FQGNSA. The CDR3, as DNA: TGTGCCAGCAGCTCATCCGCAGGGGGCGCTTATGGCTACACCTTC. Protein: CASSSSAGGAYGYTF.

The rearrangement joins TRBV5-4 to TRBJ1-2; D possibly corresponds to TRBD1 (5 bases). V lost 5 bases and J 3 bases, leaving 14 bases between the germline ends. In germline, CDR1 is SGHNT, CDR2 YYREEE (reference sequence). There are 14 residues in the CDR3. The CDR3 coding sequence is TGTGCCAGCAGGTTTATGGGGGGTGACTATGGCTACACCTTC. Translation gives CASRFMGGDYGYTF.